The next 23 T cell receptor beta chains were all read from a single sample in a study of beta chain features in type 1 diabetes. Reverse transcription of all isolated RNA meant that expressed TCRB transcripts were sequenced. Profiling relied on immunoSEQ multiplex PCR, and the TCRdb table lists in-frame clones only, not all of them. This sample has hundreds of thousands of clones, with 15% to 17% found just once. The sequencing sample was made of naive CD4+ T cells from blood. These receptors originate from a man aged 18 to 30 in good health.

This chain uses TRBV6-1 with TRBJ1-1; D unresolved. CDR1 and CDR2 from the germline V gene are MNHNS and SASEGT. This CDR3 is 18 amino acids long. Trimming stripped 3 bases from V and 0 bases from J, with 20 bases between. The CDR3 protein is CASSEGSRSRFMNTEAFF. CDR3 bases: TGTGCCAGCAGTGAGGGAAGTAGGAGTCGTTTCATGAACACTGAAGCTTTCTTT.

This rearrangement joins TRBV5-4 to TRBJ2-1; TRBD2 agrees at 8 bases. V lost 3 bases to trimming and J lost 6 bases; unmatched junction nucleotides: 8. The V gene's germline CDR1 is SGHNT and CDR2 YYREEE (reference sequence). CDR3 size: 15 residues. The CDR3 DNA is TGTGCCAGCAGCTGGGCCGGGACTAGGACCAATGAGCAGTTCTTC. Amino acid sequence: CASSWAGTRTNEQFF. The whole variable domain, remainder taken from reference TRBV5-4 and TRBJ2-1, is ETGVTQSPTHLIKTRGQQVTLRCSSQSGHNTVSWYQQALGQGPQFIFQYYREEENGRGNFPPRFSGLQFPNYSSELNVNALELDDSALYLCASSWAGTRTNEQFFGPGTRLTVL.

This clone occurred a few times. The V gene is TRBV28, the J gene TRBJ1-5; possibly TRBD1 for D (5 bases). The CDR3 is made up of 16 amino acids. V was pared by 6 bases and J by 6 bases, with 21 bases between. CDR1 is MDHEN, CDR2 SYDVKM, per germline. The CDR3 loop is CASSGPGGRVGQPQHF. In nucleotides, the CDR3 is TGTGCCAGCAGCGGGCCTGGTGGCAGGGTGGGTCAGCCCCAGCATTTT. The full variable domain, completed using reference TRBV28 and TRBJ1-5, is DVKVTQSSRYLVKRTGEKVFLECVQDMDHENMFWYRQDPGLGLRLIYFSYDVKMKEKGDIPEGYSVSREKKERFSLILESASTNQTSMYLCASSGPGGRVGQPQHFGDGTRLSIL.

DNA for the CDR3: TGTGCCAGCTCAATACAGGGTGTAATGAACACTGAAGCTTTCTTT. It codes for CASSIQGVMNTEAFF. The chain joins TRBV18 to TRBJ1-1, with TRBD1 as a possible D gene (6 bases). Germline V gives CDR1 KGHSH, CDR2 LQKENI. The CDR3 has 15 amino acids. V was trimmed by 5 bases and J by 0 bases, leaving 13 bases between them.

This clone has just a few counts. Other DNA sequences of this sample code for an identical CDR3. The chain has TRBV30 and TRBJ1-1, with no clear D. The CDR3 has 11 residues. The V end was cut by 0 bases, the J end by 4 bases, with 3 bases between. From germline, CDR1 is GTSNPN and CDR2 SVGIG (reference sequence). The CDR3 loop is CAWSVSTEAFF. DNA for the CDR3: TGTGCCTGGAGTGTTTCCACTGAAGCTTTCTTT.

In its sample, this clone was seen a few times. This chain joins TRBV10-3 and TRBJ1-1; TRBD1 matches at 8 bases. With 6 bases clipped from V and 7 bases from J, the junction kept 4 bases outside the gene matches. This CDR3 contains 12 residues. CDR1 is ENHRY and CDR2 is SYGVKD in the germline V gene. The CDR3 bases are TGTGCCATCAGCCGGACAGGGAATGAAGCTTTCTTT. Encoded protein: CAISRTGNEAFF.

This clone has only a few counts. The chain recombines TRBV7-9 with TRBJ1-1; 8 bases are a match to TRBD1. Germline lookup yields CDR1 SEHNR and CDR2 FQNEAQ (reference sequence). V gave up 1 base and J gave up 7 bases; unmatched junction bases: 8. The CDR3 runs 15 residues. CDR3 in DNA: TGTGCCAGCAGCTTAGGGACAGGGACTAACGGTGAAGCTTTCTTT. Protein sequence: CASSLGTGTNGEAFF.

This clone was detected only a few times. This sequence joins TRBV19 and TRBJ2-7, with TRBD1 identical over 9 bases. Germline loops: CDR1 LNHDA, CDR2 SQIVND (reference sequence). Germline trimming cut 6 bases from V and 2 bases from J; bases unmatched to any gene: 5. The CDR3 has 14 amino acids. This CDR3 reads CASRRTGEAYEQYF. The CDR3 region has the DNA TGTGCCAGTAGAAGGACAGGGGAGGCCTACGAGCAGTACTTC.

The CDR3 coding sequence is TGCGCCAGCAGCCTATCTCCGGGGCCAGACTACGAGCAGTACTTC. Its translation is CASSLSPGPDYEQYF. J is TRBJ2-7 and V is TRBV4-1; D tentatively fits TRBD1 or TRBD2 (5 bases each). In germline, CDR1 is MGHRA, CDR2 YSYEKL. This CDR3 comprises 15 residues. V was pared by 4 bases and J by 3 bases, with 16 bases between.

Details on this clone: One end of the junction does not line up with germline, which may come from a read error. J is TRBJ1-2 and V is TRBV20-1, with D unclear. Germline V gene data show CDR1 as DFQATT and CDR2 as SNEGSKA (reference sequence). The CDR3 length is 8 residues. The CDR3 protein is CSARTDRF. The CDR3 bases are TGCAGTGCCCGAACGGATCGCTTC.

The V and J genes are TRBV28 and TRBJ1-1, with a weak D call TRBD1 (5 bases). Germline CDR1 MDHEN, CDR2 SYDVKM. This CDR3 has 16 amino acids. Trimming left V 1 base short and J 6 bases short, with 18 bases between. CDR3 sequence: CASSLYGTSGKAEAFF. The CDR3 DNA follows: TGTGCCAGCAGTTTATACGGGACCTCAGGGAAGGCTGAAGCTTTCTTT.

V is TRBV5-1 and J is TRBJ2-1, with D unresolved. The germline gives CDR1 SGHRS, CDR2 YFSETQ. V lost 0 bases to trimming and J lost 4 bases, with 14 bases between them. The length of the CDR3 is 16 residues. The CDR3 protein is CASSLGVNTVYNEQFF. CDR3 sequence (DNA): TGCGCCAGCAGCTTGGGAGTTAATACAGTGTACAATGAGCAGTTCTTC.

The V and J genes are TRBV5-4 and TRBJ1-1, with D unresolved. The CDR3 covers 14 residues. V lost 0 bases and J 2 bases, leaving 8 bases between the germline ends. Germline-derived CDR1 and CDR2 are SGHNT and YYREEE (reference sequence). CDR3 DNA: TGTGCCAGCAGCTTGGAATGGGGAAACACTGAAGCTTTCTTT. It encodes CASSLEWGNTEAFF. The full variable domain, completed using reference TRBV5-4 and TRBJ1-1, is ETGVTQSPTHLIKTRGQQVTLRCSSQSGHNTVSWYQQALGQGPQFIFQYYREEENGRGNFPPRFSGLQFPNYSSELNVNALELDDSALYLCASSLEWGNTEAFFGQGTRLTVV.

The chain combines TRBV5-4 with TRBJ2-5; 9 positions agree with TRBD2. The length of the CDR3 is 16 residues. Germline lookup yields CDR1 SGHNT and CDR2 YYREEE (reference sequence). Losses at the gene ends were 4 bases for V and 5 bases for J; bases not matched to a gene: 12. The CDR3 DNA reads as TGTGCCAGCAGCCCCCCCCTAGCGGGGCTTAGGGAGACCCAGTACTTC. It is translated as CASSPPLAGLRETQYF.

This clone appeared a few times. The CDR3 DNA reads TGCAGCGTTCGCCGGGACAGGGGGAAGAACGAGCAGTACTTC. Its translation is CSVRRDRGKNEQYF. This sequence joins TRBV29-1 and TRBJ2-7; 11 nucleotides match TRBD1. V was clipped by 5 bases and J by 5 bases; unmatched bases: 8. This CDR3 spans 14 amino acids. CDR1 SQVTM and CDR2 ANQGSEA come from the germline V gene.

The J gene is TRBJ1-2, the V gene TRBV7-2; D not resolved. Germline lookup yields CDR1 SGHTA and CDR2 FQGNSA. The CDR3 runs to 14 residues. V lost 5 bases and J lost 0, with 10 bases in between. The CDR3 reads CASSPLATNYGYTF. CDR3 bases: TGTGCCAGCAGCCCCCTCGCTACTAACTATGGCTACACCTTC. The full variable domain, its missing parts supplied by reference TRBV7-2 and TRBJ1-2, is GAGVSQSPSNKVTEKGKDVELRCDPISGHTALYWYRQSLGQGLEFLIYFQGNSAPDKSGLPSDRFSAERTGGSVSTLTIQRTQQEDSAVYLCASSPLATNYGYTFGSGTRLTVV.

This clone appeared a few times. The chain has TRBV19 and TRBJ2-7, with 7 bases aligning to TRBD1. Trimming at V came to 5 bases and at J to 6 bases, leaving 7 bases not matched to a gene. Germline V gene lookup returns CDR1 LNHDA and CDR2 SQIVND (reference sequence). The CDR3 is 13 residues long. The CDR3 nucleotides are TGTGCCAGTAGTCTCGGACAGGCGGGCGAGCAGTACTTC. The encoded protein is CASSLGQAGEQYF.

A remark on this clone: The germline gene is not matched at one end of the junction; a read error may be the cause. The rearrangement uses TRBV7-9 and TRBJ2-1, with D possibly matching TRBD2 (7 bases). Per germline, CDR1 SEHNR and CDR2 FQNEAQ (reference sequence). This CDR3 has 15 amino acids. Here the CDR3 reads CATSYGGGNYNEQFF. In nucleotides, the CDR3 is TGTGCCACCAGCTACGGCGGGGGCAACTACAATGAGCAGTTCTTC. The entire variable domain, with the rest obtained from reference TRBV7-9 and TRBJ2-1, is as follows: DTGVSQNPRHKITKRGQNVTFRCDPISEHNRLYWYRQTLGQGPEFLTYFQNEAQLEKSRLLSDRFSAERPKGSFSTLEIQRTEQGDSAMYLCATSYGGGNYNEQFFGPGTRLTVL.

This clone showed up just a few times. The DNA of the CDR3 is TGTGCCAGCAGCGCTGGGACAGGGGCGTCTCAGAGATGGTATGGCTACACCTTC. It is translated as CASSAGTGASQRWYGYTF. The V call is TRBV9, the J call TRBJ1-2, with 10 bases matching TRBD1. The V segment lost 3 bases and the J segment 5 bases; nucleotides outside the gene matches: 16. The CDR3 runs to 18 residues. CDR1 is SGDLS, CDR2 YYNGEE, per germline.

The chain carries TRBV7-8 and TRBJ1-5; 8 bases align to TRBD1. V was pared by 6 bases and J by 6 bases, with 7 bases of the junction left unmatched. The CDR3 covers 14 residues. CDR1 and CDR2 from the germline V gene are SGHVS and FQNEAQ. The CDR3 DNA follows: TGTGCCAGCAGAAACGACAGGGGATTTCAGCCCCAGCATTTT. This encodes CASRNDRGFQPQHF.

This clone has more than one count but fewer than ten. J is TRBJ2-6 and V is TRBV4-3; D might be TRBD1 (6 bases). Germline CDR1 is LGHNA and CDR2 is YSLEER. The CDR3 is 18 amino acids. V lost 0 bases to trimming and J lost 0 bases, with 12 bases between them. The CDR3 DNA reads TGCGCCAGCAGCCAAGACAGGGGTTCCCTCTCTGGGGCCAACGTCCTGACTTTC. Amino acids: CASSQDRGSLSGANVLTF.

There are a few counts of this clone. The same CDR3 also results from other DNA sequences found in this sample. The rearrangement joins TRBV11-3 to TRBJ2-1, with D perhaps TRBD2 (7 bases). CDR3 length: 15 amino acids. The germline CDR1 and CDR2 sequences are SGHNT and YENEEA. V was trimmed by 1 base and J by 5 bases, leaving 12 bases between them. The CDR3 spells CASSLGRGPHNEQFF. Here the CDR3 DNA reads TGTGCCAGCAGCTTAGGGCGGGGGCCCCACAATGAGCAGTTCTTC.

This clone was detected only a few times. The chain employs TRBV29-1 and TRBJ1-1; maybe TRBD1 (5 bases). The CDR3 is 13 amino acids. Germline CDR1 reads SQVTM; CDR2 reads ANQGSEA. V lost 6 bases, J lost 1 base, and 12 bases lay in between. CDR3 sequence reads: CSVIGHSNTEAFF. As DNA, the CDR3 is TGCAGCGTAATAGGACACTCGAACACTGAAGCTTTCTTT.